Presented here are 19 T cell receptor beta chains from one specimen sequenced in a study of shared clonotypes between healthy human individuals (dated by TCRdb to the early 2020s). The library was built by means of the immunoSEQ multiplex PCR assay. TCRdb took this table from immuneACCESS and kept in-frame rearrangements with V and J called. Such tables lack part of the clones; where checked against another copy, unresolved V genes explain under half of the gap, and the rest is unexplained. The sample has around 1.6 million clones on record, around 98% of them singletons. 0.4% to 0.45% of the sample is in the top ten clones. Specimen: naive CD4+ T cells sorted from blood. The cell subset or site tag for this specimen amounts to: CD45RA+ positively selected. The receptors come from a young man in good health.

This rearrangement joins TRBV28 to TRBJ2-1, with 9 bases identical to TRBD2. The CDR3 spans 15 residues. Germline V gene data show CDR1 as MDHEN and CDR2 as SYDVKM. The V segment lost 10 bases and the J segment 2 bases; nucleotides outside the gene matches: 9. CDR3 in DNA: TGTGCCACCCTTCTTGGACTAGCGACCTACAATGAGCAGTTCTTC. Protein product: CATLLGLATYNEQFF.

The chain uses TRBV19 and TRBJ2-7; D is perhaps TRBD2 (5 bases). Germline V lookup: CDR1 LNHDA, CDR2 SQIVND (reference sequence). The CDR3 is 18 residues long. Deletions cut 2 bases from V and 0 bases from J, with 20 bases between. CDR3 DNA sequence: TGTGCCAGTAGTATAATAGCGTCTAGCCCTAGGGTCTCCTACGAGCAGTACTTC. Its protein is CASSIIASSPRVSYEQYF.

The chain uses TRBV7-8 and TRBJ2-7, with 10 bases matching TRBD1. V was clipped by 1 base and J by 2 bases; unmatched bases: 11. This CDR3 spans 18 amino acids. Germline loops: CDR1 SGHVS, CDR2 FQNEAQ. CDR3 in DNA: TGTGCCAGCAGCTTAGTCGGATTAGCGGGACAGGGGACCTACGAGCAGTACTTC. Its translation: CASSLVGLAGQGTYEQYF.

This chain uses TRBV6-6 with TRBJ2-1, with 7 bases identical to TRBD2. The CDR3 runs 16 residues. Germline lookup yields CDR1 MNHNY and CDR2 SVGAGI (reference sequence). Trimming took 0 bases from V and 9 from J; bases not matched to a gene: 11. CDR3 DNA sequence: TGTGCCAGCAGTTACTCGACTCTAGCGGTGTATGGTGAGCAGTTCTTC. This encodes CASSYSTLAVYGEQFF.

The J gene is TRBJ2-3, the V gene TRBV7-3; D tentatively fits TRBD1 or TRBD2 (6 bases each). V was cut by 0 bases and J by 7 bases, with 23 bases left in between. The CDR3 loop spans 18 amino acids. Per the germline V gene, CDR1 is SGHTA and CDR2 is FQGTGA. The CDR3 loop is CASSLTGDSRGPWNTQYF. The CDR3 DNA sequence: TGTGCCAGCAGCTTAACGGGTGACTCACGGGGGCCGTGGAATACGCAGTATTTT.

V usage is TRBV15 and J usage is TRBJ2-5; D is possibly TRBD1 (6 bases). CDR1 and CDR2 (germline): LNHNV, YYDKDF (reference sequence). This CDR3 comprises 14 residues. V lost 5 bases and J 5 bases, leaving 15 bases between the germline ends. In DNA form, the CDR3 reads TGTGCCACCAGCCGCCAAACAGGGTGGGAGACCCAGTACTTC. Protein: CATSRQTGWETQYF.

The chain is built from TRBV11-2 and TRBJ2-1; a weak D match, TRBD2 (8 bases). CDR3 length: 17 residues. With 4 bases removed from V and 1 base from J, the gap between germline ends came to 17 bases. Germline-derived CDR1 and CDR2 are SGHAT and FQNNGV. CDR3 loop: CASSSGGTSGSYNEQFF. In DNA form, the CDR3 reads TGTGCCAGCAGCTCAGGGGGTACTAGCGGTTCCTACAATGAGCAGTTCTTC.

Turning to this clone: Other DNA sequences of this sample code for an identical CDR3. The J gene is TRBJ1-1, the V gene TRBV9; weak D call: TRBD1 (5 bases). Germline CDR1 reads SGDLS; CDR2 reads YYNGEE. Trimming removed 3 bases from V and 1 base from J, with 13 bases in between. The CDR3 extends over 15 amino acids. Here the CDR3 DNA reads TGTGCCAGCAGCGCGACCAGGGCCGCGAACACTGAAGCTTTCTTT. Translated, it gives CASSATRAANTEAFF.

This chain uses TRBV18 with TRBJ2-5; 11 positions agree with TRBD1. CDR1 is KGHSH and CDR2 is LQKENI in the germline V gene. The trim removed 4 bases at V and 2 bases at J, leaving 3 bases unmatched. The CDR3 runs 15 residues. The CDR3 DNA sequence: TGTGCCAGCTCACTGGACAGGGGGCTTCAAGAGACCCAGTACTTC. Amino acids: CASSLDRGLQETQYF.

The chain uses TRBV28 and TRBJ1-2, with D tentatively TRBD1 (6 bases). Germline V lookup: CDR1 MDHEN, CDR2 SYDVKM. The ends were cut back, 7 bases at V and 4 bases at J, with 13 bases in the middle. CDR3 size: 13 residues. The CDR3 DNA follows: TGTGCCAGCACCCGGGGGCAGACCTATGGCTACACCTTC. Its translation is CASTRGQTYGYTF.

This clone was found once. The J gene is TRBJ2-1, the V gene TRBV27; D possibly uses TRBD1 or TRBD2 (5 bases each). CDR1 and CDR2 (germline): MNHEY, SMNVEV (reference sequence). This CDR3 has 16 amino acids. Trimming took 2 bases from V and 2 from J, leaving 13 bases between them. The CDR3: CASSLHRDGPYNEQFF. The DNA of the CDR3 is TGTGCCAGCAGTTTACACCGGGACGGCCCCTACAATGAGCAGTTCTTC.

The chain joins TRBV6-5 to TRBJ2-5, with 9 bases aligning to TRBD2. CDR1 and CDR2 from the germline V gene are MNHEY and SVGAGI. The V and J ends lost 8 bases and 5 bases, in that order; junction bases with no gene match: 3. The CDR3 covers 12 residues. In nucleotides, the CDR3 is TGTGCCAGCGGGGCGGGAGGGGAGACCCAGTACTTC. Its protein is CASGAGGETQYF.

The rearrangement uses TRBV18 and TRBJ1-5; 8 bases are a match to TRBD1. The length of the CDR3 is 15 residues. The junction had 7 bases not matched to a gene; V was cut back by 4 bases and J by 5 bases. Germline lookup yields CDR1 KGHSH and CDR2 LQKENI. The CDR3 region has the DNA TGTGCCAGCTCACTCGGACAGGGCCAATATCAGCCCCAGCATTTT. Its translation: CASSLGQGQYQPQHF. The full variable domain, its missing parts supplied by reference TRBV18 and TRBJ1-5, is NAGVMQNPRHLVRRRGQEARLRCSPMKGHSHVYWYRQLPEEGLKFMVYLQKENIIDESGMPKERFSAEFPKEGPSILRIQQVVRGDSAAYFCASSLGQGQYQPQHFGDGTRLSIL.

The chain is built from TRBV18 and TRBJ2-7, with 10 nucleotides matching TRBD2. With V trimmed by 4 bases and J by 4 bases, 7 bases remained unmatched. The CDR3 sequence is 15 residues long. Germline CDR1 and CDR2: KGHSH and LQKENI. The CDR3 loop reads CASSRSSGSLYEQYF. The CDR3 bases are TGTGCCAGCTCACGTTCTAGCGGGAGTTTGTACGAGCAGTACTTC. Full variable domain (outside the CDR3, taken from reference TRBV18 and TRBJ2-7): NAGVMQNPRHLVRRRGQEARLRCSPMKGHSHVYWYRQLPEEGLKFMVYLQKENIIDESGMPKERFSAEFPKEGPSILRIQQVVRGDSAAYFCASSRSSGSLYEQYFGPGTRLTVT.

This clone was detected only once. The chain employs TRBV7-2 and TRBJ2-7, with D perhaps given as TRBD1 or TRBD2 (5 bases each). The CDR3 is 15 residues long. The V and J ends lost 5 bases and 3 bases respectively, with 17 bases between them. The germline V gene encodes CDR1 SGHTA and CDR2 FQGNSA. The CDR3 coding sequence is TGTGCCAGCAGCCGCGCACGGGGCGAGGGCTACGAGCAGTACTTC. Amino acid sequence: CASSRARGEGYEQYF.

The rearrangement uses TRBV7-2 and TRBJ2-1; no firm D call. The CDR3 length is 14 residues. V shed 0 bases and J shed 3 bases, with 6 bases lying between them. Germline CDR1 reads SGHTA; CDR2 reads FQGNSA. The CDR3 DNA follows: TGTGCCAGCAGCTTAGCGACTGGCTACAATGAGCAGTTCTTC. Protein: CASSLATGYNEQFF.

V is TRBV20-1 and J is TRBJ2-7; D is uncertain. Trimming pared 5 bases from V and 5 bases from J, leaving 10 bases between. This CDR3 is 11 amino acids long. Germline V gene lookup returns CDR1 DFQATT and CDR2 SNEGSKA (reference sequence). CDR3 protein: CSAGPADEQYF. CDR3 coding DNA: TGCAGTGCTGGTCCGGCTGACGAGCAGTACTTC.

The V call is TRBV27, the J call TRBJ1-1; no reliable D call. This CDR3 is built from 14 residues. Germline values: CDR1 MNHEY, CDR2 SMNVEV (reference sequence). V lost 6 bases and J 2 bases, leaving 13 bases between the germline ends. CDR3 region: CASRFLAGNTEAFF. CDR3 DNA: TGTGCCAGCAGATTTCTAGCCGGAAACACTGAAGCTTTCTTT.

V gene TRBV30 combines with J gene TRBJ1-2; a weak D match, TRBD1 (5 bases). The V gene lost 4 bases and the J gene lost 7 bases, with 13 bases spanning the gap. Germline CDR1 is GTSNPN and CDR2 is SVGIG (reference sequence). The CDR3 contains 12 residues. The DNA for the CDR3 is TGTGCCTGGATGGGACGCTGGAGTGGCTACACCTTC. This encodes CAWMGRWSGYTF.